Sequencing of this TCR beta chain was carried out in a study of T-cell memory formation after mild COVID-19. General observations from the study: In pre-infection memory, a portion of responding clones appeared, which suggested that cross-reactive memory joined.

With regard to this clonotype: Its antigen is as yet unknown.

TCRdb recomputed calls from the 5' RACE reads with MiXCR, one row per CDR3 protein. The table lists 120,000 to 150,000 distinct CDR3 sequences, about 5.7% of them singletons. The V end lost 2 bases, the J end lost 2 bases, and 14 bases lay between the germline ends. This CDR3 is 16 amino acids long. The origin of this receptor is an adult woman who had mild COVID-19 (a few samples of this study predate the infection). Cell type and time point are not known. Sequencing was done on a sample of PBMCs or a T cell subset sorted from them (not recorded which). This chain connects TRBV6-7 to TRBJ2-3; D unclear. TRBV6-7 is labeled an ORF, and its function is uncertain. CDR3 in amino acids: CASSYPRYDPTDTQYF. The CDR3 DNA reads as TGTGCCAGCAGTTACCCCCGCTATGATCCCACAGATACGCAGTATTTT.